These 17 T cell receptor beta chains came from one sample sequenced in a study of low-dose radiotherapy and immunotherapy resistance in tumors. With TRAV- and TRBV-specific primers, first-strand cDNA was made, covering the alpha and beta chains. PCR amplification of the TCRs was performed with Phusion for 20 PCR cycles, and it relied on a constant-region primer together with a V-primer adapter. TCRdb used MiXCR to reprocess the reads, holding one entry per CDR3 protein. The table shows about 13,000 distinct CDR3 sequences, with about 74% occurring only once. The receptors come from a human donor with advanced metastatic prostate, ovarian, gallbladder or colorectal cancer (not recorded which). This table probably holds off-target reads from a library built for another chain.

The chain uses TRBV10-3 and TRBJ2-7; 7 bases fit TRBD1. Germline V lookup: CDR1 ENHRY, CDR2 SYGVKD. There are 13 residues in the CDR3. V shed 3 bases and J 2 bases; nucleotides not matched to a gene: 1. In nucleotides, the CDR3 is TGTGCCATCAGTGACGGACAGGCCTACGAGCAGTACTTC. The encoded protein is CAISDGQAYEQYF.

The V call is TRBV3-1, the J call TRBJ2-3; D possibly uses TRBD1 or TRBD2 (5 bases each). CDR3 length: 16 residues. V gave up 3 bases and J gave up 1 base, with 14 bases separating them. Germline V lookup: CDR1 LGHDT, CDR2 YNNKEL (reference sequence). CDR3 nucleotides: TGTGCCAGCAGCCAGGCCGGGACCTGGGGCACAGATACGCAGTATTTT. It encodes CASSQAGTWGTDTQYF.

This clonotype was recorded a few times. V and J are TRBV5-5 and TRBJ1-2; 9 bases are a match to TRBD1. Germline CDR1 is SGHKS and CDR2 is YYEKEE (reference sequence). The CDR3 extends over 15 amino acids. Losses at the gene ends were 4 bases for V and 6 bases for J; bases not matched to a gene: 10. The CDR3 nucleotides are TGTGCCAGCAGCGGCTGGACAGGGGTTGATAATGGCTACACCTTC. Encoded protein: CASSGWTGVDNGYTF.

The chain carries TRBV5-5 and TRBJ1-5, with TRBD1 identical over 8 bases. V shed 4 bases, J shed 3 bases, and the junction held 6 bases outside the gene matches. The germline V gene has CDR1 SGHKS and CDR2 YYEKEE (reference sequence). The CDR3 is 15 amino acids. The CDR3 loop reads CASSTGTGNNQPQHF. The CDR3 DNA is TGTGCCAGCAGCACCGGGACAGGAAACAATCAGCCCCAGCATTTT.

This chain connects TRBV29-1 to TRBJ2-4; the D gene is possibly TRBD2 (5 bases). The CDR3 spans 13 residues. Germline V gives CDR1 SQVTM, CDR2 ANQGSEA. Between the trimmed V and J ends, which lost 6 bases and 8 bases, there was a span of 17 bases. The CDR3 coding sequence is TGCAGCGTAGCATATGTACAGAGGGACATTCAGTACTTC. The encoded protein is CSVAYVQRDIQYF.

This clonotype was picked up one time. This chain connects TRBV6-2 or TRBV6-3 to TRBJ2-4; TRBD1 agrees at 8 bases. The CDR3 consists of 16 residues. J was trimmed by 0 bases and V by 5 bases; bases with no gene match: 6. CDR1 and CDR2 (germline): MNHEY, SVGEGT. This CDR3 is CASSAQGASAKNIQYF. In DNA form, the CDR3 reads TGTGCCAGCAGTGCCCAGGGGGCGTCAGCCAAAAACATTCAGTACTTC.

The rearrangement links TRBV5-6 to TRBJ2-5; either TRBD1 or TRBD2 may supply D (5 bases each). The V and J ends lost 0 bases and 2 bases respectively, with 11 bases between them. CDR1 is SGHDT and CDR2 is YYEEEE in the germline V gene. The CDR3 is 15 amino acids. The CDR3 sequence is CASSLGGIRQETQYF. For the CDR3, the DNA is TGTGCCAGCAGCTTGGGGGGGATACGACAAGAGACCCAGTACTTC.

CDR3 sequence (DNA): TGTGCTAGTGGTTTGGTTTCGGGTTGGAACACTGAAGCTTTCTTT. It specifies CASGLVSGWNTEAFF. This chain connects TRBV12-5 to TRBJ1-1; no clear D gene. Germline V gives CDR1 LGHNT, CDR2 FRNRAP. The CDR3 sequence is 15 residues long. Trimming cost V 0 bases and J 1 base, with 9 bases left between them.

The genes are TRBV19 and TRBJ1-5, with D tentatively TRBD1 (5 bases). The CDR3 loop spans 17 amino acids. Per the germline V gene, CDR1 is LNHDA and CDR2 is SQIVND (reference sequence). Trimming took off 9 bases at V and 4 bases at J, with 25 bases between the two ends. The CDR3 region has the DNA TGTGCCAGCTCGGTGGGTTGGGGGGGAATAGGGAATCAGCCCCAGCATTTT. Translating it yields CASSVGWGGIGNQPQHF.

The chain employs TRBV12-2 and TRBJ2-5; the table assigns TRBD1, which was not confirmed against the DNA. TRBV12-2 is reported as a pseudogene. The CDR3 contains 16 residues. The CDR3 protein is CASRMLAWGDQETQYF. Here the CDR3 DNA reads TGTGCAAGTCGCATGCTAGCTTGGGGGGATCAAGAGACCCAGTACTTC.

The chain couples TRBV6-1 to TRBJ2-2; 8 positions agree with TRBD2. The germline V gene has CDR1 MNHNS and CDR2 SASEGT. The CDR3 runs to 18 residues. The V gene end was trimmed by 5 bases and the J gene end by 2 bases; junction bases not matched to a gene: 13. CDR3 sequence reads: CASSYPKSGGPNTGELFF. CDR3 bases: TGTGCCAGCAGTTACCCCAAAAGCGGGGGCCCTAACACCGGGGAGCTGTTTTTT.

The table lists this clonotype with a few counts. The chain is built from TRBV12-3 or TRBV12-4 and TRBJ1-2, with D perhaps matching TRBD1 (5 bases). CDR3 size: 13 residues. Trimming removed 5 bases from V and 4 bases from J, with 11 bases in between. CDR3 bases: TGTGCCAGCAGTCGTTCAGGGACCTATGGCTACACCTTC. It codes for CASSRSGTYGYTF.

This clonotype was counted between two and nine times. V gene TRBV5-6 combines with J gene TRBJ1-1; D gene ambiguous. The V end lost 0 bases, the J end lost 0 bases, and 12 bases lay between the germline ends. CDR1 SGHDT and CDR2 YYEEEE come from the germline V gene. The CDR3 spans 16 residues. The CDR3 is CASSLVTWGMNTEAFF. CDR3 DNA sequence: TGTGCCAGCAGCTTGGTTACGTGGGGAATGAACACTGAAGCTTTCTTT.

This chain connects TRBV15 to TRBJ2-5; D unresolved. This CDR3 region has 13 residues. Germline CDR1 LNHNV, CDR2 YYDKDF (reference sequence). Trimming took 1 base from V and 2 from J, leaving 5 bases between them. The chain's CDR3 is CATSRGFQETQYF. CDR3 sequence (DNA): TGTGCCACCAGCAGAGGATTTCAAGAGACCCAGTACTTC.

The sample holds one count of this clonotype. The chain recombines TRBV6-2 or TRBV6-3 with TRBJ2-7; TRBD2 matches 12 bases. Germline CDR1 reads MNHEY; CDR2 reads SVGEGT. The CDR3 is made up of 14 amino acids. After removal of 7 bases from V and 6 bases from J, the junction contained 7 bases not matched to a gene. Here the CDR3 DNA reads TGTGCCAGCACCCTAGCGGGAGGGCCAGGCGAGCAGTACTTC. Translated, it gives CASTLAGGPGEQYF.

The table lists this clonotype with a few counts. The chain employs TRBV19 and TRBJ1-5; D unclear. Germline V gene lookup returns CDR1 LNHDA and CDR2 SQIVND (reference sequence). The CDR3 is 14 amino acids. V lost 3 bases and J lost 1, with 7 bases in between. CDR3 in DNA: TGTGCCAGTAGTATCAGACGGAGCAATCAGCCCCAGCATTTT. Translation gives CASSIRRSNQPQHF.

The chain links TRBV10-3 to TRBJ1-2; D is unresolved. The germline V and J ends were trimmed by 2 bases and 4 bases, with 14 bases remaining between them. The V gene's germline CDR1 is ENHRY and CDR2 SYGVKD. This CDR3 has 15 residues. The CDR3 coding sequence is TGTGCCATCAGTGAGGGGTTGCGGGGTTCCTATGGCTACACCTTC. Residues: CAISEGLRGSYGYTF.